The present TCR beta chain was sequenced within a study of cytotoxic CD8 clonotypes in ibrutinib-treated CLL. Turning to the study itself: Overall, about 25 responses were partial and 2 complete; following median about 70 months, about 14 patients stayed remitted and 12 progressed.

Trimming took off 11 bases at V and 0 bases at J, with 14 bases between the two ends. The CDR3 runs 13 residues. CDR1 is SNHLY and CDR2 is FYNNEI in the germline V gene. The intended depth for sequencing was 1 in 200,000 to 1 in 1 million T cells. Sequencing was performed with immunoSEQ multiplex PCR; in TCRdb, only in-frame clones are kept and a portion is missing. The sample comprises under 150,000 clones, around 84% of which are singletons, and less than 4% rests with the top ten. The origin of this receptor is a human donor with chronic lymphocytic leukemia. Sample: PBMCs, taken after 24 months of ibrutinib treatment. This chain connects TRBV2 to TRBJ2-7; a possible D gene is TRBD2 (5 bases). The CDR3 protein is CACRGEGSYEQYF. Here the CDR3 DNA reads TGTGCCTGCCGAGGTGAGGGCTCCTACGAGCAGTACTTC.